This is a list of T cell receptor beta chains from one sample in a study of blood T cell repertoires in COVID-19. Produced via immunoSEQ multiplex PCR; TCRdb's table is partial and in-frame only. The sample lists just over 90,000 clones, about 86% seen once, with around 19% in the top ten. Sequences were obtained from peripheral blood. Receptors were obtained from a woman aged 80 or over with acute or convalescent COVID-19. Both conserved end residues are part of each CDR3. The D gene is left open where the match is weak. The listing skips clone size in some rows; elsewhere it reads once, few, many or a size class.

TGTGCCAGCAGCGACGGACAGAGATCCTCTGGAAACACCATATATTTT	CASSDGQRSSGNTIYF	.	once	TRBV9	TRBJ1-3
TGTGCCAGCAGTGATGGAAACAGGGGGCAAGGCTACACCTTC	CASSDGNRGQGYTF	TRBD1	.	TRBV6-1	TRBJ1-2
TGTGCCAGCAGCCAGGTACCCGAGGATGGCTACACCTTC	CASSQVPEDGYTF	.	once	TRBV3-1/TRBV3-2	TRBJ1-2
TGTGCCAGCAGTTTTGGCAGGGGTGGTGGCTACACCTTC	CASSFGRGGGYTF	.	.	TRBV28	TRBJ1-2
TGTGCCAGCAGCTTACGTACTAGCGGGGTTACCGGGGAGCTGTTTTTT	CASSLRTSGVTGELFF	TRBD2	.	TRBV7-2	TRBJ2-2
TGTGCCAGCAGCCCACGGGCGGGGAAACCCTTGCCCTACGAGCAGTACTTC	CASSPRAGKPLPYEQYF	.	.	TRBV7-2	TRBJ2-7
TGTGCCAGCAGCGTAGCGGCAGGGCAACCCTACGAGCAGTACTTC	CASSVAAGQPYEQYF	.	.	TRBV9	TRBJ2-7
TGTGCCAGTGGGAACAGGGGACGCACAGATACGCAGTATTTT	CASGNRGRTDTQYF	TRBD1	.	TRBV19	TRBJ2-3
.	CASSEALRAGELFF	.	.	TRBV2	TRBJ2-2
TGTGCCAGCAGTTTAACCCCGACAGGGTGGGAGACCCAGTACTTC	CASSLTPTGWETQYF	TRBD1	.	TRBV27	TRBJ2-5
TGTGCCAGCAGCCGGACAGGGACGGCTCTTGAGCAGTACTTC	CASSRTGTALEQYF	TRBD1	.	TRBV7-2	TRBJ2-7
TGTGCCAGCAGTCGACAGGGGAGCACCTACGAGCAGTACTTC	CASSRQGSTYEQYF	TRBD1	.	TRBV6-5	TRBJ2-7
TGTGCCAGCAGCAAAGATAGGTCAGGGGACACCGGGGAGCTGTTTTTT	CASSKDRSGDTGELFF	.	.	TRBV21-1	TRBJ2-2
TGTGCCAGCAGCAAAGGACAGGGAAAAAGCTCCTACGAGCAGTACTTC	CASSKGQGKSSYEQYF	TRBD1	.	TRBV5-6	TRBJ2-7
TGCGCCAGCAGTGAGTCGCCGGACACCGGGGAGCTGTTTTTT	CASSESPDTGELFF	.	.	TRBV10-1	TRBJ2-2
TGTGCCAGCAGACCAGCGGGGGGGCCAGAGACCCAGTACTTC	CASRPAGGPETQYF	TRBD2	.	TRBV27	TRBJ2-5
TGCGCCAGCAGCTTGGACACAGGGAGAACTGAAGCTTTCTTT	CASSLDTGRTEAFF	.	.	TRBV5-1	TRBJ1-1
TGTGCCAGCAGCTTGCGGATAACAGGGAGCACCGGGGAGCTGTTTTTT	CASSLRITGSTGELFF	.	.	TRBV5-6	TRBJ2-2
TGTGCCAGCAGCGAGGCGTTCACCGGGGAGCTGTTTTTT	CASSEAFTGELFF	.	.	TRBV7-3	TRBJ2-2
TGTGCCAGCAGCAAATGCGGGGACTACGAGCAGTACTTC	CASSKCGDYEQYF	.	.	TRBV21-1	TRBJ2-7
TGTGCCAGCACGACAGTAGCCAAAAACATTCAGTACTTC	CASTTVAKNIQYF	.	.	TRBV28	TRBJ2-4
TGTGCCAGCAGCGTAGCTGCCAGGCAGAACACTGAAGCTTTCTTT	CASSVAARQNTEAFF	.	few	TRBV9	TRBJ1-1
TGCGCCAGCAGCCAAGTTCGGGGAGGACTACCTCTACGCACTGAAGCTTTCTTT	CASSQVRGGLPLRTEAFF	.	many	TRBV4-1	TRBJ1-1
TGTGCCAGCAGCCAAGATAGTCCGAGCTCCTATAATTCACCCCTCCACTTT	CASSQDSPSSYNSPLHF	.	.	TRBV3-1/TRBV3-2	TRBJ1-6
TGTGCCAGTAGGGGCAGTCCTTCTAGCACAGATACGCAGTATTTT	CASRGSPSSTDTQYF	.	.	TRBV19	TRBJ2-3
TGTGCCAGCAGCGCTCGATGGGGGGTCTACGAGCAGTACTTC	CASSARWGVYEQYF	.	.	TRBV5-5	TRBJ2-7
TGTGCCAGTAGTATGTGGAGGGGATCAGGGAACACTGAAGCTTTCTTT	CASSMWRGSGNTEAFF	.	.	TRBV19	TRBJ1-1
TGTGCCAGCTCACGGGACAGGGATGGACAGCCCCAGCATTTT	CASSRDRDGQPQHF	TRBD1	.	TRBV18	TRBJ1-5
TGTGCCAGCGAGAAGACAGGAAACTATGGCTACACCTTC	CASEKTGNYGYTF	.	.	TRBV6-5	TRBJ1-2
TGTGCCAGCTCACCAGACGACGGCTCGATCAAACGGGACACTTCGAACACCGGGGAGCTGTTTTTT	CASSPDDGSIKRDTSNTGELFF	.	.	TRBV18	TRBJ2-2
TGTGCCAGCAGTTACAGGACAGGATCCTACGAGCAGTACTTC	CASSYRTGSYEQYF	TRBD1	once	TRBV6-6	TRBJ2-7
TGTGCCAGCTCACCAAGCCAGGGCGGAAGCTCTGGGGCCAACGTCCTGACTTTC	CASSPSQGGSSGANVLTF	.	.	TRBV18	TRBJ2-6
TGTGCCATCAGTCCACTGCGCGACTCCTACAATGAGCAGTTCTTC	CAISPLRDSYNEQFF	.	.	TRBV10-3	TRBJ2-1
TGTGCCAGCAGCTCCCGAGGTCAGGGGCTTTTCCCGCCCCTCCACTTT	CASSSRGQGLFPPLHF	.	few	TRBV7-2	TRBJ1-6
TGTGCCTGGAGCCCCGTCAGCAATCAGCCCCAGCATTTT	CAWSPVSNQPQHF	.	.	TRBV30	TRBJ1-5
TGCGCCAGCAGCCAAGTTACGGACAGGGGCCATGGCTACACCTTC	CASSQVTDRGHGYTF	TRBD1	.	TRBV4-1	TRBJ1-2
TGTGCCAGCAATCTTAGGGGGCGCTTTGAAAAACTGTTTTTT	CASNLRGRFEKLFF	TRBD1	once	TRBV2	TRBJ1-4
TGTGCCATCAGCGAGGACAGGGTTCAGGTGTATGGCTACACCTTC	CAISEDRVQVYGYTF	TRBD1	.	TRBV10-3	TRBJ1-2
TGTGCCAGCAGCGTAGGAGGGGGGGCCTGGTACGAGCAGTACTTC	CASSVGGGAWYEQYF	.	.	TRBV9	TRBJ2-7
TGTGCCAGCAGCTTAAGACAGATTGAAAAACTGTTTTTT	CASSLRQIEKLFF	.	.	TRBV13	TRBJ1-4
TGTGCCAGCAGTATCGCGGGGTCCCTCTCTGGAAACACCATATATTTT	CASSIAGSLSGNTIYF	.	.	TRBV2	TRBJ1-3
TGCGCCAGCAGCTGGGAGATTAGCACAGATACGCAGTATTTT	CASSWEISTDTQYF	.	.	TRBV5-1	TRBJ2-3
TGTGCCAGCAGTGCCGACAGGGAAGGTTCACCCCTCCACTTT	CASSADREGSPLHF	TRBD1	.	TRBV27	TRBJ1-6
TGCGCCAGCAGCTTTAGCGGGGGGGCCGGGGAGCTGTTTTTT	CASSFSGGAGELFF	TRBD2	.	TRBV5-1	TRBJ2-2